Following are 32 T cell receptor beta chains from one sample sequenced in a study of CD8+ T cells in alopecia areata. TCR sequencing used cDNA made by reverse transcription of extracted RNA. TCRdb keeps only in-frame clones here, not all; method: immunoSEQ multiplex PCR. The sample holds tens of thousands of clones, about 43% seen once. This sample's treatment: oral pan-JAK inhibitor, 5-10 mg twice daily. Sample: CD8+ T cells sorted from blood, taken at roughly week 38, from a patient treated with tofacitinib. The receptors here all came from a human donor with alopecia areata.

CDR3 DNA sequence: TGTGCCAGCAGCTACCCATCAGGGGGAGCAGAGGACTATGGCTACACCTTC. Translation: CASSYPSGGAEDYGYTF. The rearrangement joins TRBV7-8 to TRBJ1-2, with 7 bases that match TRBD1. V lost 4 bases, J lost 3 bases, and 14 bases stayed unmatched. Germline CDR1 SGHVS, CDR2 FQNEAQ. The CDR3 contains 17 residues.

Comment on this clone: Other DNA sequences in the same sample also yield this CDR3. The chain combines TRBV2 with TRBJ1-1, with 8 bases lining up with TRBD1. The germline gives CDR1 SNHLY, CDR2 FYNNEI. With 5 bases clipped from V and 5 bases from J, the junction kept 7 bases outside the gene matches. This CDR3 spans 14 amino acids. DNA for the CDR3: TGTGCCAGCAGTCAAGGACAGGGAAGAACTGAAGCTTTCTTT. Translating it yields CASSQGQGRTEAFF.

Concerning this clone itself: The junction and the germline gene differ at one end; a read error may be behind it. V usage is TRBV4-2 and J usage is TRBJ2-7; perhaps TRBD2 as D (5 bases). The CDR3 is 16 amino acids. CDR1 is LGHNA, CDR2 YNFKEQ, per germline. The CDR3 sequence is CASSQVATTPSHEQYF. The CDR3, as DNA: TGTGCCAGCAGCCAGGTAGCGACAACACCCTCCCACGAGCAGTACTTC.

This clone was observed a single time. This chain links TRBV9 with TRBJ1-1; 8 nucleotides match TRBD1. The CDR3 runs 15 residues. Germline V gives CDR1 SGDLS, CDR2 YYNGEE. V lost 1 base, J lost 0 bases, and 2 bases stayed unmatched. The CDR3 region is CASSVQGAMNTEAFF. The CDR3 DNA sequence: TGTGCCAGCAGCGTACAGGGGGCCATGAACACTGAAGCTTTCTTT.

This rearrangement joins TRBV28 to TRBJ1-5, with TRBD1 as a possible D gene (6 bases). V was clipped by 6 bases and J by 2 bases, with 20 bases between them. This CDR3 is built from 17 residues. Germline V gene lookup returns CDR1 MDHEN and CDR2 SYDVKM. CDR3 bases: TGTGCCAGCAGCCCATCCCCCTACAGGGTCCGCAATCAGCCCCAGCATTTT. Protein: CASSPSPYRVRNQPQHF.

The chain is built from TRBV11-2 and TRBJ2-7; 9 bases match TRBD2. Germline V CDR1 and CDR2: SGHAT, FQNNGV. Germline trimming cut 4 bases from V and 2 bases from J; bases unmatched to any gene: 3. CDR3 length: 14 residues. The CDR3, as DNA: TGTGCCAGCAGCTCTAGCGGGGCAACCTACGAGCAGTACTTC. Protein: CASSSSGATYEQYF.

This clone was observed a few times. The chain has TRBV29-1 and TRBJ1-2, with 10 positions matching TRBD1. The ends lost 8 bases at V and 4 bases at J; junction bases unmatched: 13. Looked up from germline, CDR1 is SQVTM and CDR2 is ANQGSEA. CDR3 length: 15 amino acids. The chain's CDR3 is CSTNARDRGPYGYTF. DNA of the CDR3: TGCAGCACCAACGCCCGGGACAGGGGTCCCTATGGCTACACCTTC.

The V call is TRBV5-1, the J call TRBJ1-2, with TRBD1 matching over 10 bases. Germline CDR1 is SGHRS and CDR2 is YFSETQ. V lost 3 bases to trimming and J lost 4 bases; unmatched junction nucleotides: 9. The CDR3 loop spans 16 amino acids. DNA for the CDR3: TGCGCCAGCAGCTCATCTGACGGGACAGGGGTCTATGGCTACACCTTC. Its protein product is CASSSSDGTGVYGYTF.

The V gene is TRBV29-1, the J gene TRBJ2-3; D is possibly TRBD2 (5 bases). Per the germline V gene, CDR1 is SQVTM and CDR2 is ANQGSEA. The CDR3 loop spans 13 amino acids. Deletions cut 8 bases from V and 2 bases from J, with 14 bases between. The CDR3 protein is CSPSSRLTDTQYF. The CDR3 bases are TGCAGCCCCTCTAGCCGACTCACAGATACGCAGTATTTT.

The genes are TRBV29-1 and TRBJ2-1; unclear D gene. V was pared by 7 bases and J by 4 bases, with 8 bases between. Germline V gives CDR1 SQVTM, CDR2 ANQGSEA. The CDR3 extends over 11 amino acids. The CDR3 nucleotides are TGCAGCGGGCGCTTGTACAATGAGCAGTTCTTC. Translation: CSGRLYNEQFF.

The chain is built from TRBV29-1 and TRBJ2-5; D is possibly TRBD1 (6 bases). Trimming stripped 4 bases from V and 1 base from J, with 13 bases between. Germline CDR1 SQVTM, CDR2 ANQGSEA. The CDR3 is 14 residues long. The CDR3 sequence is CSVAVQGFQETQYF. In nucleotides, the CDR3 is TGCAGCGTTGCGGTACAGGGCTTCCAAGAGACCCAGTACTTC.

The rearrangement links TRBV28 to TRBJ2-5; 11 bases line up with TRBD2. The CDR3 covers 13 residues. The V and J ends lost 6 bases and 5 bases, in that order; junction bases with no gene match: 2. Germline values: CDR1 MDHEN, CDR2 SYDVKM. CDR3 protein: CASRVAGGETQYF. The CDR3, as DNA: TGTGCCAGCAGGGTAGCGGGAGGGGAGACCCAGTACTTC.

The sample holds one count of this clone. The rearrangement joins TRBV15 to TRBJ2-2; TRBD2 matches 14 bases. Germline V gene sequence: CDR1 LNHNV, CDR2 YYDKDF (reference sequence). This CDR3 has 18 residues. V lost 3 bases to trimming and J lost 1 base; unmatched junction nucleotides: 4. The CDR3 here is CATSRGLAGAGNTGELFF. The CDR3 DNA sequence: TGTGCCACCAGCAGGGGACTAGCGGGAGCTGGGAACACCGGGGAGCTGTTTTTT.

This clone has only a few counts. This chain uses TRBV29-1 with TRBJ2-3; D not resolved. CDR1 and CDR2 (germline): SQVTM, ANQGSEA. The CDR3 contains 13 residues. V was pared by 7 bases and J by 4 bases, with 15 bases between. CDR3 sequence reads: CSAMGQAPDTQYF. CDR3 DNA: TGCAGCGCAATGGGCCAAGCCCCAGATACGCAGTATTTT.

The sample holds a few counts of this clone. The chain joins TRBV29-1 to TRBJ2-5; D may be TRBD1 (5 bases). V was trimmed by 3 bases and J by 4 bases, leaving 9 bases between them. CDR1 and CDR2 (germline): SQVTM, ANQGSEA. CDR3 length: 12 residues. The DNA for the CDR3 is TGCAGCGTTGAGTCCCAGGGAGAGACCCAGTACTTC. Protein sequence: CSVESQGETQYF.

This chain uses TRBV7-6 with TRBJ1-2, with D maybe TRBD1 (6 bases). V was clipped by 2 bases and J by 8 bases, with 15 bases between them. Per the germline V gene, CDR1 is SGHVS and CDR2 is FNYEAQ. The CDR3 runs 14 residues. CDR3 nucleotide sequence: TGTGCCAGCAGCTTATCGGGGGGCGGCGACGGCTACACCTTC. It codes for CASSLSGGGDGYTF. Using reference TRBV7-6 and TRBJ1-2 for the parts outside the CDR3, the full variable domain is GAGVSQSPRYKVTKRGQDVALRCDPISGHVSLYWYRQALGQGPEFLTYFNYEAQQDKSGLPNDRFSAERPEGSISTLTIQRTEQRDSAMYRCASSLSGGGDGYTFGSGTRLTVV.

The chain employs TRBV6-5 and TRBJ2-1; no definite D call. Germline V gives CDR1 MNHEY, CDR2 SVGAGI. V lost 6 bases and J 0 bases, leaving 9 bases between the germline ends. There are 14 residues in the CDR3. The CDR3 sequence: CASRNGYSYNEQFF. The CDR3 DNA is TGTGCCAGCAGGAACGGGTACTCCTACAATGAGCAGTTCTTC.

The chain links TRBV12-5 to TRBJ2-6; D perhaps matches TRBD1 (6 bases). With 6 bases removed from V and 4 bases from J, the gap between germline ends came to 13 bases. Germline lookup yields CDR1 LGHNT and CDR2 FRNRAP. CDR3 length: 15 residues. This CDR3 is CASGSSGTGANVLTF. Written as DNA, the CDR3 is TGTGCTAGTGGATCTTCCGGGACAGGGGCCAACGTCCTGACTTTC.

The table lists this clone with many counts. This sequence joins TRBV5-6 and TRBJ1-1; D not certain. Germline loops: CDR1 SGHDT, CDR2 YYEEEE. The V end lost 1 base, the J end lost 3 bases, and 7 bases lay between the germline ends. The CDR3 is 13 residues long. The CDR3 sequence: CASSLSRDTEAFF. The CDR3 DNA is TGTGCCAGCAGCTTGTCGCGGGACACTGAAGCTTTCTTT.

The chain is built from TRBV30 and TRBJ2-1; 10 nucleotides match TRBD2. Trimming at V came to 4 bases and at J to 4 bases, leaving 4 bases not matched to a gene. The CDR3 is made up of 14 amino acids. The germline gives CDR1 GTSNPN, CDR2 SVGIG (reference sequence). CDR3 nucleotides: TGTGCCTGGACAGGGACTAGCGTATACAATGAGCAGTTCTTC. It codes for CAWTGTSVYNEQFF.

This clone was detected a few times. This sequence joins TRBV27 and TRBJ2-7; TRBD2 matches at 11 bases. The CDR3 is 15 amino acids. J gave up 3 bases and V 2 bases, and 3 bases lay outside the gene matches. Germline CDR1 is MNHEY and CDR2 is SMNVEV (reference sequence). In nucleotides, the CDR3 is TGTGCCAGCAGTTTAACTAGCGGGAGAGACTACGAGCAGTACTTC. As protein: CASSLTSGRDYEQYF.

This clone was seen only a few times. The gene calls are TRBV5-1 and TRBJ1-5, with D tentatively TRBD1 (6 bases). This CDR3 is built from 13 residues. V dropped 3 bases and J dropped 4 bases, with 8 bases sitting between them. The germline V gene has CDR1 SGHRS and CDR2 YFSETQ. The CDR3 reads CASSWDINQPQHF. The CDR3 DNA reads TGCGCCAGCAGCTGGGACATTAATCAGCCCCAGCATTTT.

This clone was detected only a few times. This sequence joins TRBV29-1 and TRBJ2-5, with D possibly being TRBD1 (5 bases). Germline lookup yields CDR1 SQVTM and CDR2 ANQGSEA. The CDR3 has 12 amino acids. The V gene lost 0 bases and the J gene lost 3 bases, with 5 bases spanning the gap. The CDR3 is CSVEEGEETQYF. The CDR3 region has the DNA TGCAGCGTTGAAGAAGGGGAAGAGACCCAGTACTTC.

The V call is TRBV30, the J call TRBJ2-1; D call uncertain. Germline lookup yields CDR1 GTSNPN and CDR2 SVGIG (reference sequence). V lost 1 base, J lost 6 bases, and 16 bases lay in between. The CDR3 runs 15 residues. The chain's CDR3 is CAWSALPQKPNEQFF. The CDR3 DNA reads as TGTGCCTGGAGTGCCTTGCCCCAAAAACCCAATGAGCAGTTCTTC.

This rearrangement joins TRBV27 to TRBJ1-2; D uncertain. Between the trimmed V and J ends, which lost 6 bases and 3 bases, there was a span of 11 bases. The CDR3 runs to 13 residues. The germline CDR1 and CDR2 sequences are MNHEY and SMNVEV (reference sequence). CDR3 sequence reads: CASRARDDYGYTF. For the CDR3, the DNA is TGTGCCAGCAGGGCCCGAGATGACTATGGCTACACCTTC.

V usage is TRBV30 and J usage is TRBJ2-7; D is ambiguous. Per the germline V gene, CDR1 is GTSNPN and CDR2 is SVGIG (reference sequence). Deletions cut 1 base from V and 2 bases from J, with 12 bases between. CDR3 length: 14 residues. CDR3 amino acids: CAWSGWIVAYEQYF. For the CDR3, the DNA is TGTGCCTGGAGTGGATGGATAGTGGCCTACGAGCAGTACTTC.

This clone has a handful of counts. The chain combines TRBV2 with TRBJ2-3; D not certain. The CDR3 length is 14 residues. Trimming stripped 6 bases from V and 3 bases from J, with 13 bases between. Germline CDR1 is SNHLY and CDR2 is FYNNEI. The DNA for the CDR3 is TGTGCCAGCAGGAGTCCCGGAAGTACAGATACGCAGTATTTT. This encodes CASRSPGSTDTQYF.

V gene TRBV14 combines with J gene TRBJ1-1, with a tentative D call TRBD1 (5 bases). V was clipped by 0 bases and J by 5 bases, with 13 bases between them. This CDR3 is 15 amino acids long. Germline V gene lookup returns CDR1 SGHDN and CDR2 FVKESK. CDR3 residues: CASSQDVGLQTEAFF. The CDR3 bases are TGTGCCAGCAGCCAAGATGTGGGGCTTCAGACTGAAGCTTTCTTT.

J is TRBJ1-1 and V is TRBV6-5; no definite D call. The germline CDR1 and CDR2 sequences are MNHEY and SVGAGI. Trimming shortened V by 6 bases and J by 2 bases, and 7 bases separated the two germline ends. The CDR3 has 12 residues. This CDR3 reads CASREGNTEAFF. The CDR3 DNA follows: TGTGCCAGCAGGGAGGGTAACACTGAAGCTTTCTTT.

This chain uses TRBV6-6 with TRBJ2-3; tentative D call: TRBD2 (6 bases). V lost 0 bases and J lost 8, with 15 bases in between. Germline-derived CDR1 and CDR2 are MNHNY and SVGAGI (reference sequence). This CDR3 has 15 residues. CDR3 amino acids: CASSYSAGPVVTQYF. DNA for the CDR3: TGTGCCAGCAGTTACTCGGCGGGGCCGGTAGTTACGCAGTATTTT.

This sequence joins TRBV30 and TRBJ2-7; weak D call: TRBD1 (6 bases). With 0 bases removed from V and 6 bases from J, the gap between germline ends came to 12 bases. Germline V lookup: CDR1 GTSNPN, CDR2 SVGIG (reference sequence). The CDR3 length is 13 residues. CDR3 in DNA: TGTGCCTGGAGTGTAGGTCAGGGGATCGAGCAGTACTTC. It encodes CAWSVGQGIEQYF.

V is TRBV12-5 and J is TRBJ2-5; either TRBD1 or TRBD2 may fit D (6 bases each). From germline, CDR1 is LGHNT and CDR2 FRNRAP. The length of the CDR3 is 15 residues. The germline V and J ends were trimmed by 7 bases and 1 base, with 16 bases remaining between them. The CDR3: CASAPGEASQETQYF. In DNA form, the CDR3 reads TGTGCTAGTGCCCCAGGGGAGGCATCCCAAGAGACCCAGTACTTC.